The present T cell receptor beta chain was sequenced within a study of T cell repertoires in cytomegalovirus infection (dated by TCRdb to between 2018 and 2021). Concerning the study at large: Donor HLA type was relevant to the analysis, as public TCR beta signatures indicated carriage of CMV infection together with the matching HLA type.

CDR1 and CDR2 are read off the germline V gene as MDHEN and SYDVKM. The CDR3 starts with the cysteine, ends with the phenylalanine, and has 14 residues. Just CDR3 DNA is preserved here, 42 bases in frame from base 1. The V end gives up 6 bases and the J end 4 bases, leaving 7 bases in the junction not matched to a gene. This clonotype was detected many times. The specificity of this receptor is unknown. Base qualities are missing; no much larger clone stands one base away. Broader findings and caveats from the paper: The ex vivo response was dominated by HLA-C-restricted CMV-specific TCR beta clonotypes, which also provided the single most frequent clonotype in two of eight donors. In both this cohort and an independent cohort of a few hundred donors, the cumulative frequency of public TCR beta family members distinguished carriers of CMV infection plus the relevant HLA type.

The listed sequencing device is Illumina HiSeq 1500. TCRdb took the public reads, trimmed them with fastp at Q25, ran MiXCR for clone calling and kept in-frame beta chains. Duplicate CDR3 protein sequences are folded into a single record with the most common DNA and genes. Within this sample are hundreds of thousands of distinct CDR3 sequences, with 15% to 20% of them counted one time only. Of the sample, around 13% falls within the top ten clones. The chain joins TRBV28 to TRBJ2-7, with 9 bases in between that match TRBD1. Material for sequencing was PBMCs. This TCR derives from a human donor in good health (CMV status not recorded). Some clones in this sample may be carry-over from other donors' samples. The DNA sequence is TGTGCCAGCAGGATCGACAGGGGGGAGTACGAGCAGTACTTC. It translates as CASRIDRGEYEQYF. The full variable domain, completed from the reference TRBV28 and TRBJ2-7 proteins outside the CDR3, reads DVKVTQSSRYLVKRTGEKVFLECVQDMDHENMFWYRQDPGLGLRLIYFSYDVKMKEKGDIPEGYSVSREKKERFSLILESASTNQTSMYLCASRIDRGEYEQYFGPGTRLTVT.